The sequence of this T cell receptor beta chain was determined in a study of blood T cell repertoires in COVID-19. This table comes from immunoSEQ multiplex PCR, and its TCRdb copy is limited to in-frame clones, with some not included. This sample yields 250,000 to 300,000 clones, of which 75% to 90% are seen a single time; over 2% belongs to the top ten. CDR1 and CDR2 from the germline V gene are KGHDR and SFDVKD. Between the trimmed V and J ends, which lost 1 base and 11 bases, there was a span of 13 bases. The CDR3 length is 13 residues. V gene TRBV24-1 combines with J gene TRBJ1-1; possibly TRBD1 for D (6 bases). Sample: peripheral blood. The TCR sequence derives from a woman aged 50 to 60 who had recovered from COVID-19. CDR3 DNA sequence: TGTGCCACCAGTGATTTCGGTACAGGGACGGCTTTCTTT. Amino acids: CATSDFGTGTAFF.